This TCR beta chain was sequenced in a study of blood T cell repertoires in COVID-19. Libraries were prepared by immunoSEQ multiplex PCR; TCRdb keeps only in-frame clonotypes and omits some of them. The table shows 100,000 to 150,000 clones, with 88% occurring only once. The V gene's germline CDR1 is GTSNPN and CDR2 SVGIG (reference sequence). This CDR3 is built from 13 residues. V gave up 0 bases and J gave up 1 base, with 6 bases separating them. The chain employs TRBV30 and TRBJ1-1; no reliable D call. Sequenced: peripheral blood. The receptor was derived from a man between 65 and 79 years old with active COVID-19. The CDR3 bases are TGTGCCTGGAGTGTACACCAGAACACTGAAGCTTTCTTT. Translating it yields CAWSVHQNTEAFF.